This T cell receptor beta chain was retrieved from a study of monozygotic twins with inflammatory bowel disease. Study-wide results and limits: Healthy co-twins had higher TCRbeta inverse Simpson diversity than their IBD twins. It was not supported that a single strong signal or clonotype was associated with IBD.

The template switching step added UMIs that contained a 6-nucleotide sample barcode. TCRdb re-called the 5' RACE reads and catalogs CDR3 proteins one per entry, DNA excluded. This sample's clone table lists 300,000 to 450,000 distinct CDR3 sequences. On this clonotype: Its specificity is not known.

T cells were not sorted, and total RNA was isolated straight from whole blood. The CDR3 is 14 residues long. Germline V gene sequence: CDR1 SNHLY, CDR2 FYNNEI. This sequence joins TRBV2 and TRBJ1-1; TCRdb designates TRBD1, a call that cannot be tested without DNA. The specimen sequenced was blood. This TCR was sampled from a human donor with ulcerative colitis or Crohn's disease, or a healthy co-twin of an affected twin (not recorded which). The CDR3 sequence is CASSVQGVSTEAFF.